One and the same sample provided the 15 T cell receptor beta chains below, sequenced in a study of metastatic and nonmetastatic thyroid tumors. TCRdb re-processed the PCR reads through MiXCR. The sample holds tens of thousands of clones, around 30% seen once. Every patient underwent thyroid surgery untreated. The sequencing input was blood. These receptors were collected from a female donor with papillary thyroid cancer or a benign thyroid nodule (not recorded which). Some clones in this sample may be carry-over from other donors' samples.

This clone was observed many times. The genes are TRBV24-1 and TRBJ2-5, with D perhaps matching TRBD1 (5 bases). The CDR3 has 14 residues. V was pared by 4 bases and J by 7 bases, with 15 bases between. Per germline, CDR1 KGHDR and CDR2 SFDVKD. CDR3 DNA sequence: TGTGCCACCAGTGAATCCGGACAAGGGGTGACCCAGTACTTC. Translated: CATSESGQGVTQYF.

This clone has a count of ten or more. Other DNA variants within this sample encode the same CDR3. V usage is TRBV7-9 and J usage is TRBJ2-7; D is ambiguous. From germline, CDR1 is SEHNR and CDR2 FQNEAQ (reference sequence). CDR3 size: 12 residues. V was cut by 1 base and J by 7 bases, with 8 bases left in between. The CDR3 region has the DNA TGTGCCAGCAGCTTAGGAGGTGGAGAGCAGTACTTC. It encodes CASSLGGGEQYF.

In this sample, this clone is medium-sized. This chain uses TRBV7-2 with TRBJ1-3, with 10 bases that match TRBD1. The CDR3 is made up of 16 amino acids. Per the germline V gene, CDR1 is SGHTA and CDR2 is FQGNSA. Trimming took 5 bases from V and 0 from J; bases not matched to a gene: 4. The CDR3 is CASSRTGGNSGNTIYF. The CDR3, as DNA: TGTGCCAGCAGCCGGACAGGGGGTAACTCTGGAAACACCATATATTTT.

This clone was recorded at least ten times. The chain combines TRBV2 with TRBJ2-7, with 8 bases that match TRBD1. J gave up 6 bases and V 8 bases, and 12 bases lay outside the gene matches. The CDR3 spans 14 residues. Germline V gene sequence: CDR1 SNHLY, CDR2 FYNNEI. The CDR3 region is CASLSGGAMGEQYF. The CDR3 DNA is TGTGCCAGCCTTTCAGGGGGCGCAATGGGCGAGCAGTACTTC.

This clone has ten or more counts. The CDR3 region has the DNA TGTGCCAGCAGCTACCCCGGGACAGGGAGCGAGACCCAGTACTTC. Translating gives CASSYPGTGSETQYF. The V call is TRBV5-4, the J call TRBJ2-5; TRBD1 agrees at 9 bases. V was pared by 3 bases and J by 5 bases, with 8 bases of the junction left unmatched. The CDR3 covers 15 residues. From germline, CDR1 is SGHNT and CDR2 YYREEE (reference sequence).

This clone is termed medium-sized. The chain employs TRBV19 and TRBJ2-5, with 12 bases identical to TRBD2. The V segment lost 6 bases and the J segment 4 bases; nucleotides outside the gene matches: 3. This CDR3 comprises 14 residues. Germline lookup yields CDR1 LNHDA and CDR2 SQIVND (reference sequence). This CDR3 reads CASSGLAGSETQYF. CDR3 bases: TGTGCCAGTAGCGGACTAGCGGGGTCAGAGACCCAGTACTTC.

The rearrangement uses TRBV11-2 and TRBJ1-3; D not certain. The germline CDR1 and CDR2 sequences are SGHAT and FQNNGV. V gave up 2 bases and J gave up 0 bases, with 14 bases separating them. This CDR3 is 17 amino acids long. In DNA form, the CDR3 reads TGTGCCAGCAGCTTAATGAGGCCGGCCGTCTCTGGAAACACCATATATTTT. It is translated as CASSLMRPAVSGNTIYF.

Ten or more counts support this clone. This may stem from a read error, because a much larger clone lies one nucleotide away. Distinct nucleotide sequences in the sample also encode this CDR3. J is TRBJ1-1 and V is TRBV3-1, with D unresolved. CDR3 length equals 13 residues. Germline values: CDR1 LGHDT, CDR2 YNNKEL (reference sequence). The CDR3 here is CASSQWIDTEAFF. The CDR3 bases are TGTGCCAGTAGCCAATGGATCGACACTGAAGCTTTCTTT.

The chain combines TRBV27 with TRBJ2-7; the D gene is possibly TRBD2 (6 bases). Germline V gene lookup returns CDR1 MNHEY and CDR2 SMNVEV (reference sequence). The V end lost 9 bases, the J end lost 6 bases, and 12 bases lay between the germline ends. The CDR3 has 11 residues. This chain's CDR3 is CASQEGAEQYF. The CDR3 coding sequence is TGTGCCAGTCAGGAGGGAGCCGAGCAGTACTTC.

This clone was seen a few times. This could be a read error, since a much larger clone is one nucleotide away. The chain couples TRBV19 to TRBJ1-5; perhaps TRBD1 as D (5 bases). The CDR3 is 14 amino acids. Trimming cost V 6 bases and J 7 bases, with 16 bases left between them. CDR1 and CDR2 (germline): LNHDA, SQIVND (reference sequence). The CDR3 loop is CASSPSRDGQPQHF. The CDR3 DNA follows: TGTGCCAGTAGCCCCTCCAGGGACGGGCAGCCCCAGCATTTT.

The chain uses TRBV5-1 and TRBJ1-1, with TRBD1 matching over 10 bases. The CDR3 is 18 amino acids. Unmatched junction bases numbered 12, after V lost 0 bases and J lost 4 bases. CDR1 is SGHRS and CDR2 is YFSETQ in the germline V gene. CDR3 amino acids: CASSLAATGGRGSTEAFF. The CDR3 bases are TGCGCCAGCAGCTTGGCCGCGACAGGGGGCAGAGGTAGCACTGAAGCTTTCTTT.

This clone came up many times. The rearrangement links TRBV4-1 to TRBJ1-4; 7 nucleotides agree with TRBD1. Germline CDR1 is MGHRA and CDR2 is YSYEKL. This CDR3 contains 17 residues. Unmatched junction bases numbered 7, after V lost 2 bases and J lost 1 base. CDR3 amino acids: CASSQKYTGETNEKLFF. CDR3 in DNA: TGCGCCAGCAGCCAAAAATATACAGGGGAAACTAATGAAAAACTGTTTTTT.

The J gene is TRBJ1-1, the V gene TRBV7-3; 11 bases align to TRBD1. CDR1 and CDR2 from the germline V gene are SGHTA and FQGTGA. V lost 5 bases and J lost 6; bases outside the gene matches: 5. This CDR3 is built from 14 residues. The CDR3 is CASSLGQGAPEAFF. The DNA for the CDR3 is TGTGCCAGCAGCCTCGGACAGGGGGCCCCTGAAGCTTTCTTT.

The genes are TRBV7-2 and TRBJ1-5, with 7 nucleotides matching TRBD1. Germline CDR1 reads SGHTA; CDR2 reads FQGNSA. This CDR3 is built from 13 residues. The V gene end was trimmed by 3 bases and the J gene end by 9 bases; junction bases not matched to a gene: 5. The CDR3 sequence is CASSFRGAGPQHF. The CDR3 region has the DNA TGTGCCAGCAGCTTCAGGGGGGCTGGGCCCCAGCATTTT. The entire variable domain, with the rest obtained from reference TRBV7-2 and TRBJ1-5, is as follows: GAGVSQSPSNKVTEKGKDVELRCDPISGHTALYWYRQSLGQGLEFLIYFQGNSAPDKSGLPSDRFSAERTGGSVSTLTIQRTQQEDSAVYLCASSFRGAGPQHFGDGTRLSIL.

The CDR3, as DNA: TGTGCCAGCATCCACTCTGGGACTAGAAGGACCGGGGAGCTGTTTTTT. Translation gives CASIHSGTRRTGELFF. The J gene is TRBJ2-2, the V gene TRBV7-3; 8 nucleotides agree with TRBD2. The CDR3 runs 16 residues. Germline CDR1 reads SGHTA; CDR2 reads FQGTGA. V lost 7 bases to trimming and J lost 5 bases; unmatched junction nucleotides: 12.